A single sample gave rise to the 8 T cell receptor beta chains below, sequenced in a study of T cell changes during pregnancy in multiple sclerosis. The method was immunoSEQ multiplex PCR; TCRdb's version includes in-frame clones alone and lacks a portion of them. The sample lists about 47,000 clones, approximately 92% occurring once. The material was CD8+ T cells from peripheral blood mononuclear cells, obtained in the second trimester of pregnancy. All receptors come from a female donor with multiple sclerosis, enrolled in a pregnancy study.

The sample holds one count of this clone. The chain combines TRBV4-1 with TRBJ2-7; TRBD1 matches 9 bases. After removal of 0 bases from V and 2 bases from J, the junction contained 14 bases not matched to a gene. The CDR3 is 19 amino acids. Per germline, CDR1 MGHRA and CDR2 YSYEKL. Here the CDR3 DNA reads TGCGCCAGCAGCCAAGAGGAAATAGGATTAGGGACAGGGACCTACGAGCAGTACTTC. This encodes CASSQEEIGLGTGTYEQYF.

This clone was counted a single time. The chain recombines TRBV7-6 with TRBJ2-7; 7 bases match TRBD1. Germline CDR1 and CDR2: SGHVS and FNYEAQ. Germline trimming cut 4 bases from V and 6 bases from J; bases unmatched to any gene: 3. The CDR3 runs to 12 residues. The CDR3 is CASSSTGSEQYF. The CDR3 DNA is TGTGCCAGCAGCTCGACAGGGTCCGAGCAGTACTTC.

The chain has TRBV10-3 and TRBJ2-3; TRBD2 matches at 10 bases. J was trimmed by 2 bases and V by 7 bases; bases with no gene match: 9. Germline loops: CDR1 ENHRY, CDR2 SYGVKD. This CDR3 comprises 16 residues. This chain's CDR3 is CAITGSSGGLTDTQYF. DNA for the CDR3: TGTGCCATCACGGGGTCTAGCGGGGGCCTCACAGATACGCAGTATTTT.

The CDR3: CASPGVQETQYF. The CDR3, as DNA: TGTGCCAGCCCAGGGGTCCAAGAGACCCAGTACTTC. The rearrangement uses TRBV2 and TRBJ2-5, with D possibly TRBD1 on 6 matching bases. Trimming left V 8 bases short and J 1 base short, with 8 bases between. Germline values: CDR1 SNHLY, CDR2 FYNNEI. This CDR3 is built from 12 residues. Full variable domain (missing parts from reference TRBV2 and TRBJ2-5): EPEVTQTPSHQVTQMGQEVILRCVPISNHLYFYWYRQILGQKVEFLVSFYNNEISEKSEIFDDQFSVERPDGSNFTLKIRSTKLEDSAMYFCASPGVQETQYFGPGTRLLVL.

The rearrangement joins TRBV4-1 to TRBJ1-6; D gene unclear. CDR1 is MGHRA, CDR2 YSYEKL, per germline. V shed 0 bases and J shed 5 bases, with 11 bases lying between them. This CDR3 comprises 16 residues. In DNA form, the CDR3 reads TGCGCCAGCAGCCAAGAGAGGAGAGAAAATAATTCACCCCTCCACTTT. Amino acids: CASSQERRENNSPLHF.

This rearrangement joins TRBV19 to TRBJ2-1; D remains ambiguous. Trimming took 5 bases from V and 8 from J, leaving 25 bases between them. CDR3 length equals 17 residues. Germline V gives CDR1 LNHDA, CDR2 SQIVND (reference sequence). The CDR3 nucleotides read TGTGCCAGTAGTGCCCGCGGATTAGACTGGTCCTTCGATGAGCAGTTCTTC. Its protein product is CASSARGLDWSFDEQFF. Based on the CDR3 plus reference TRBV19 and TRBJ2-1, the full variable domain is DGGITQSPKYLFRKEGQNVTLSCEQNLNHDAMYWYRQDPGQGLRLIYYSQIVNDFQKGDIAEGYSVSREKKESFPLTVTSAQKNPTAFYLCASSARGLDWSFDEQFFGPGTRLTVL.

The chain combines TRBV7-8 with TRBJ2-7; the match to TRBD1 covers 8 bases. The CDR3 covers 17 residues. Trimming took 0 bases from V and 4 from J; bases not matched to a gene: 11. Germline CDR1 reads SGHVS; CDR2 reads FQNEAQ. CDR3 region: CASSLAPTGGGRYEQYF. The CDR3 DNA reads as TGTGCCAGCAGCTTAGCTCCTACAGGGGGTGGGAGGTACGAGCAGTACTTC.

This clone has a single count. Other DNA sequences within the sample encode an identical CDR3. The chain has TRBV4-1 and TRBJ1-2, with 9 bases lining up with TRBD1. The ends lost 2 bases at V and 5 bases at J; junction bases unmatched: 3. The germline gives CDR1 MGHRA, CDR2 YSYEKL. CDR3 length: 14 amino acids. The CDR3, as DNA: TGCGCCAGCAGCCAACCGGGACAGGGATATGGCTACACCTTC. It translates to CASSQPGQGYGYTF.